Listed here is a single TCR beta chain. Its specificity is unknown. People who had autoimmune disease history or systemic immunosuppression were excluded. Drawing of blood for sampling happened at baseline, at cycle 4 day 1, and at cycle 7 day 1. This sample was included in a study of OX40 agonist ivuxolimab in advanced cancers. Across the whole study: All patients had ivuxolimab intravenously every 2 weeks at 0.01 to 10 mg/kg. General study results and limits: Among the lowest peripheral clonal expansion occurred in 0.1-3.0 mg/kg partial responders.

Profiling relied on immunoSEQ multiplex PCR, and the TCRdb table lists in-frame clones only, not all of them. Among about 130,000 clones listed, 90% were seen once. The sequenced sample was CD4+ or CD8+ T cells sorted from blood, obtained in a trial of the OX40 agonist ivuxolimab. The clonotype originates from an adult with an advanced solid tumor such as melanoma, head and neck, liver or kidney cancer.

DNA of the CDR3: TGTGCCAGCAAAATTAGAACGGGACTAGCGGGAACCTACGAGCAGTACTTC. Encoded protein: CASKIRTGLAGTYEQYF. V is TRBV27 and J is TRBJ2-7; 13 bases map to TRBD2. The V gene end was trimmed by 7 bases and the J gene end by 2 bases; junction bases not matched to a gene: 11. The CDR3 has 17 amino acids. Per the germline V gene, CDR1 is MNHEY and CDR2 is SMNVEV (reference sequence).